This TCR beta chain emerged from a study of cytomegalovirus exposure and HLA in healthy donors. CDR3 length: 15 residues. Germline V gene data show CDR1 as SGHRS and CDR2 as YFSETQ. Trimming removed 3 bases from V and 6 bases from J; junction bases left unmatched: 6. Primers: 60 Vbeta forward and 13 Jbeta reverse. This table comes from immunoSEQ multiplex PCR, and its TCRdb copy is limited to in-frame clones, with some not included. Of about 160,000 clones listed, over 70% are singletons. The V and J genes are TRBV5-1 and TRBJ2-1; 10 bases match TRBD2. The sequence came from a boy younger than 10 in good health and CMV-seronegative. The sequencing input was PBMCs. CDR3 DNA: TGCGCCAGCAGCTATACTAGCGGGGTCGCCAATGAGCAGTTCTTC. As protein: CASSYTSGVANEQFF.